What follows is one T cell receptor (beta chain) and its context. Its matching antigen is unknown. The entry originates in a study of PD-1 blockade in classical Hodgkin lymphoma. Study at large: Once every 2 weeks, patients received intravenous nivolumab at 3 mg/kg. Study-wide results and caveats: Healthy donors reportedly exceeded newly diagnosed patients in baseline TCR diversity. Prior to therapy, complete responders displayed diversity much like that of newly diagnosed patients.

The patients all showed relapse after autologous stem cell transplantation, while their brentuximab vedotin exposure varied. Responses achieved at best were complete response, partial response or progressive disease. Sequencing used immunoSEQ multiplex PCR; TCRdb keeps in-frame clones, though not all of them. The table includes tens of thousands of clones, approximately 88% detected once. In germline, CDR1 is LNHDA, CDR2 SQIVND (reference sequence). Trimming took off 4 bases at V and 6 bases at J, with 27 bases between the two ends. The CDR3 spans 18 residues. The chain recombines TRBV19 with TRBJ1-2; D is possibly TRBD1 (5 bases). The receptor's source is a human donor with classical Hodgkin lymphoma. The source was peripheral blood mononuclear cells (PBMCs), collected at baseline. CDR3 region: CASSSRKAGTTDPNGYTF. Written as DNA, the CDR3 is TGTGCCAGTAGTAGTCGTAAAGCTGGGACGACGGACCCAAATGGCTACACCTTC. The full variable domain, its missing parts supplied by reference TRBV19 and TRBJ1-2, is DGGITQSPKYLFRKEGQNVTLSCEQNLNHDAMYWYRQDPGQGLRLIYYSQIVNDFQKGDIAEGYSVSREKKESFPLTVTSAQKNPTAFYLCASSSRKAGTTDPNGYTFGSGTRLTVV.